This TCR beta chain derives from a study of blood T cells in healthy people across ages. As for the study in general: The capture of about one barcoded beta molecule per two T cells was achieved by template switching. Study findings and constraints: PBMCs that were unsorted prevented a conclusive naive versus antigen-experienced comparison. Possibly, changes in expanded clonotypes were confounded because donor CMV status was unknown. Researchers deemed the diversity estimates from one million T cells underestimates.

This CDR3 is 14 amino acids long. CDR1 and CDR2 (germline): MNHEY, SMNVEV (reference sequence). Trimming at V came to 6 bases and at J to 5 bases, leaving 9 bases not matched to a gene. On this clonotype itself: The antigen remains undetermined.

The authors ran a second PCR of 7 to 11 cycles using a sample-barcoded 5' primer and a J-beta primer mix. In TCRdb, the 5' RACE reads were re-called with MiXCR into one record per CDR3 protein. The top ten hold more than 2% of the sample, which has about 2 million distinct CDR3 sequences, around half seen once. The TCR originated in a woman between 40 and 55 years old in good health. Input material: blood. The rearrangement uses TRBV27 and TRBJ2-5; 7 bases align to TRBD1. The CDR3: CASRRTGFRETQYF. Here the CDR3 DNA reads TGTGCCAGCAGGAGGACAGGCTTCCGGGAGACCCAGTACTTC.